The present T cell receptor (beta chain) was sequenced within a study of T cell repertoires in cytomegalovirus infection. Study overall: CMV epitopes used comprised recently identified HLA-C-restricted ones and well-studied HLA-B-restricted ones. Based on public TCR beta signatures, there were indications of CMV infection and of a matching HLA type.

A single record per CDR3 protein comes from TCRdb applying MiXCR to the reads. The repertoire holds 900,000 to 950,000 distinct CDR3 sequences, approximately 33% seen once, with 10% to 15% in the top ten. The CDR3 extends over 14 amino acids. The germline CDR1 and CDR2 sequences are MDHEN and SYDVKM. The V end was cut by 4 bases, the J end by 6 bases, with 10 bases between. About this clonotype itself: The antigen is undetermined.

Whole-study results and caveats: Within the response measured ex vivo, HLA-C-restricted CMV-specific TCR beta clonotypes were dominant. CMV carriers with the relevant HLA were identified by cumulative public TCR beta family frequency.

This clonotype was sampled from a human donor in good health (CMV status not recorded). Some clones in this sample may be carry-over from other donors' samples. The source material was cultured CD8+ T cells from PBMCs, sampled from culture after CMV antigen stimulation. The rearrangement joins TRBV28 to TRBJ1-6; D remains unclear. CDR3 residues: CASSYRFLNSPLHF. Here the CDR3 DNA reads TGTGCCAGCAGTTATCGGTTCCTTAATTCACCCCTCCACTTT. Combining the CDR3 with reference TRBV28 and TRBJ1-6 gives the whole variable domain DVKVTQSSRYLVKRTGEKVFLECVQDMDHENMFWYRQDPGLGLRLIYFSYDVKMKEKGDIPEGYSVSREKKERFSLILESASTNQTSMYLCASSYRFLNSPLHFGNGTRLTVT.